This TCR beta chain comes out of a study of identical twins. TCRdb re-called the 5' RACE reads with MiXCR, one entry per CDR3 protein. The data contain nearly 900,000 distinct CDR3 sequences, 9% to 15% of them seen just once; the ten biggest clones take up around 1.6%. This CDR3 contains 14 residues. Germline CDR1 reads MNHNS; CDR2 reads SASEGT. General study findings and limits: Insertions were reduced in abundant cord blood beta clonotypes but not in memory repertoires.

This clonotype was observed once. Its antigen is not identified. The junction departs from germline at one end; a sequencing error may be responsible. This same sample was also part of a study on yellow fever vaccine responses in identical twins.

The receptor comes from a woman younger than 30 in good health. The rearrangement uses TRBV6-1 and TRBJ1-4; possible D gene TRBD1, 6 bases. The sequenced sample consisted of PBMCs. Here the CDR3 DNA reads TGTGCCAGCAACCCGACAGGTTTTAATGAAAAACTGTCTTTT. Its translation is CASNPTGFNEKLSF.